The present entry profiles one TCR beta chain with its context. Sequenced by immunoSEQ multiplex PCR; TCRdb stores in-frame clones only, minus some. The table has more than 150,000 clones, roughly 79% seen once. The record originates from a study of blood T cell repertoires in COVID-19. CDR1 is KGHSH and CDR2 is LQKENI in the germline V gene. V lost 3 bases to trimming and J lost 0 bases, with 15 bases between them. The CDR3 runs to 17 residues. Input material: peripheral blood. The origin of this receptor is a woman in her 70s with acute or convalescent COVID-19. V and J are TRBV18 and TRBJ1-3; unclear D gene. The CDR3 DNA is TGTGCCAGCTCACCCTTTCCTCAGGACTACTCTGGAAACACCATATATTTT. It encodes CASSPFPQDYSGNTIYF.